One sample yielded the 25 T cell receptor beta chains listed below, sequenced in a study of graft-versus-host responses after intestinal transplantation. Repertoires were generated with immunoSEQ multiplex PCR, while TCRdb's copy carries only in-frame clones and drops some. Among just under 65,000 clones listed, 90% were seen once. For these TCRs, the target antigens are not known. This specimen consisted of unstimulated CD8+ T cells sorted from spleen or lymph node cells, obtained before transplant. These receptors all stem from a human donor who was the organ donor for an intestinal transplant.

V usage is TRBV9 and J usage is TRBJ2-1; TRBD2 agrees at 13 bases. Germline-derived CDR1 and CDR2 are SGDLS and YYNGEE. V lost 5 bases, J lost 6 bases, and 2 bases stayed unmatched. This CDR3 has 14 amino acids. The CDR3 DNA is TGTGCCAGCAGGGGGACTAGCGGGACCAATGAGCAGTTCTTC. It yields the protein CASRGTSGTNEQFF.

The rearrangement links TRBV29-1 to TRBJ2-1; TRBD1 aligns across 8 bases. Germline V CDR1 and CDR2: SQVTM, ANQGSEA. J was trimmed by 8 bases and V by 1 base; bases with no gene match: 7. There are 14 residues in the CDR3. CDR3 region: CSVEGRDRLDEQFF. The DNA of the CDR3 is TGCAGCGTTGAAGGTCGGGACAGGTTGGATGAGCAGTTCTTC.

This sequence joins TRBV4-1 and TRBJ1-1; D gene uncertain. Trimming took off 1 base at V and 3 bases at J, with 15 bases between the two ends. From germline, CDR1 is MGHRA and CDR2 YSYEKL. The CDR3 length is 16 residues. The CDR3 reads CASSQVEGALYTEAFF. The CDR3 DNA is TGCGCCAGCAGCCAAGTGGAGGGCGCGTTATACACTGAAGCTTTCTTT.

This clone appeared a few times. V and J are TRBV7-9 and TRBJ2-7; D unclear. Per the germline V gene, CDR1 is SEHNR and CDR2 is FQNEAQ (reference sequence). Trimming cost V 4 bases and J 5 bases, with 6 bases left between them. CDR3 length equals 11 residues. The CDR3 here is CASSSQDEQYF. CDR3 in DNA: TGTGCCAGCAGCTCTCAGGACGAGCAGTACTTC.

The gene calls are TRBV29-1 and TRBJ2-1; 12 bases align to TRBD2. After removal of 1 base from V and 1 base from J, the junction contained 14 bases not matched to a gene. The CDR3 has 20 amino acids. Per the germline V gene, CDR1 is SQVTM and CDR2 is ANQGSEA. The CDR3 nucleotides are TGCAGCGTTGAAGGGACTAGCGGGATGGGGGGGTTGTGGTCCTACAATGAGCAGTTCTTC. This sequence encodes CSVEGTSGMGGLWSYNEQFF.

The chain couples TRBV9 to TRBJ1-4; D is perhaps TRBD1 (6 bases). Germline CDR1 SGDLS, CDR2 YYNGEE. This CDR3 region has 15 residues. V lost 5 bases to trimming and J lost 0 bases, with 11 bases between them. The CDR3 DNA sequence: TGTGCCAGCAGTGCCTCAGGGGCAACTAATGAAAAACTGTTTTTT. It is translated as CASSASGATNEKLFF.

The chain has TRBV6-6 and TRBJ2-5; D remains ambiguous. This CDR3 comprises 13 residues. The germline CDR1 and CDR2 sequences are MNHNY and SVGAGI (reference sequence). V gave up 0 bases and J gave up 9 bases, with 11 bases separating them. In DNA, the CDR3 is TGTGCCAGCAGTTACTCGCCAATACGGGCCCAGTACTTC. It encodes CASSYSPIRAQYF.

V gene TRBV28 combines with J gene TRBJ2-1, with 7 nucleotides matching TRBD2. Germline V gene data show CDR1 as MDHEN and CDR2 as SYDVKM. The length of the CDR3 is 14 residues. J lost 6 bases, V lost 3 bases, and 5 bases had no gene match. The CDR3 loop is CASSFAGVGNEQFF. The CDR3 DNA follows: TGTGCCAGCAGTTTCGCGGGAGTGGGCAATGAGCAGTTCTTC.

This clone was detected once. DNA for the CDR3: TGCGCCAGCAGCCAACATCGGGGGGGAGCCTACGAGCAGTACTTC. Residues: CASSQHRGGAYEQYF. The V call is TRBV4-3, the J call TRBJ2-5; the match to TRBD2 covers 8 bases. The J call could be wrong; TRBJ2-7 is a better fit for the DNA end. Germline CDR1 LGHNA, CDR2 YSLEER. The CDR3 runs 15 residues.

The CDR3 protein is CASSPRTSGSNNEQFF. Here the CDR3 DNA reads TGTGCCAGCAGCCCCCGGACTAGCGGGAGTAATAATGAGCAGTTCTTC. The chain combines TRBV11-1 with TRBJ2-1; TRBD2 agrees at 13 bases. J lost 7 bases, V lost 5 bases, and 8 bases had no gene match. Per germline, CDR1 SGHAT and CDR2 FQDESV (reference sequence). This CDR3 is 16 amino acids long.

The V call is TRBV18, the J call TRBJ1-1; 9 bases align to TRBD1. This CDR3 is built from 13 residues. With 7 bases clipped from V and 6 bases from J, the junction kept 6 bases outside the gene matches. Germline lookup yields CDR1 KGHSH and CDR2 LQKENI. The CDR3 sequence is CASLGDRVSEAFF. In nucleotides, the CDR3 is TGTGCCAGCTTGGGGGACAGGGTTTCTGAAGCTTTCTTT.

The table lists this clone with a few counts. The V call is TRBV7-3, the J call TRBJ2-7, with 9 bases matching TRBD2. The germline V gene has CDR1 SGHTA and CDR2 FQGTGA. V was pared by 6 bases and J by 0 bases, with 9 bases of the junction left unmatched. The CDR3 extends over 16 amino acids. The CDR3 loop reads CASSLGASGVSYEQYF. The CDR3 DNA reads TGTGCCAGCAGTTTAGGAGCTAGCGGGGTCTCCTACGAGCAGTACTTC.

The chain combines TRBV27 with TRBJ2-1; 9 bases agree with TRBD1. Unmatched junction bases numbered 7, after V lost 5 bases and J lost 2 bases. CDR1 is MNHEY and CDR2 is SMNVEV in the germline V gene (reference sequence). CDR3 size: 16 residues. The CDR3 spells CASSPRTGAPYNEQFF. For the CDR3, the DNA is TGTGCCAGCAGTCCGCGGACAGGGGCCCCCTACAATGAGCAGTTCTTC.

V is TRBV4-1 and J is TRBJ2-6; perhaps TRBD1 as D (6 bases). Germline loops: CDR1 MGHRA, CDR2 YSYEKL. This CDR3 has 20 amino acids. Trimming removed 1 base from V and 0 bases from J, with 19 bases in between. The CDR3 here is CASSQVLWDIYYSGANVLTF. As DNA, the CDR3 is TGCGCCAGCAGCCAAGTATTGTGGGACATATATTACTCTGGGGCCAACGTCCTGACTTTC.

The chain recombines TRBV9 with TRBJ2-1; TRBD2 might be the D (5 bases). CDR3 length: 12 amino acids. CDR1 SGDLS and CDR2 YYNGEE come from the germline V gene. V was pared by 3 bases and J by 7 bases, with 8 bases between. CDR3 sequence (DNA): TGTGCCAGCAGCGGTGGCGGGAATGAGCAGTTCTTC. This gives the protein CASSGGGNEQFF. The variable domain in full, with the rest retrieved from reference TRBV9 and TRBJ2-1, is DSGVTQTPKHLITATGQRVTLRCSPRSGDLSVYWYQQSLDQGLQFLIQYYNGEERAKGNILERFSAQQFPDLHSELNLSSLELGDSALYFCASSGGGNEQFFGPGTRLTVL.

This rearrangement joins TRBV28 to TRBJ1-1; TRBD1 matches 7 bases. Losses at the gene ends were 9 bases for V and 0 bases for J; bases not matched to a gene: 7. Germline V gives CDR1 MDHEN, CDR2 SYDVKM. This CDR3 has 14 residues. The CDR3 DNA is TGTGCCAGTTGCTACAGGGGTATGAACACTGAAGCTTTCTTT. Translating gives CASCYRGMNTEAFF. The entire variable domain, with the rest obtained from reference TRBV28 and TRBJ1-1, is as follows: DVKVTQSSRYLVKRTGEKVFLECVQDMDHENMFWYRQDPGLGLRLIYFSYDVKMKEKGDIPEGYSVSREKKERFSLILESASTNQTSMYLCASCYRGMNTEAFFGQGTRLTVV.

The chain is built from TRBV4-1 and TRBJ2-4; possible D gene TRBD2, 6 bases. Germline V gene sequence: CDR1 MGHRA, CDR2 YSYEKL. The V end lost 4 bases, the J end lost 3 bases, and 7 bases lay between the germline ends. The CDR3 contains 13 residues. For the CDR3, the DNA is TGCGCCAGCAGCCGGGGAGGCAAAAACATTCAGTACTTC. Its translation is CASSRGGKNIQYF.

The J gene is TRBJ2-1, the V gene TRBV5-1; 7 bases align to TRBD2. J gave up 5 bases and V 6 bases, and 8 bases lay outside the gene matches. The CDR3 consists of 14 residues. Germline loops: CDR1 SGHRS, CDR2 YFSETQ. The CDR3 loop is CASIRGRGNNEQFF. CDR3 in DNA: TGCGCCAGCATACGCGGGAGAGGTAACAATGAGCAGTTCTTC.

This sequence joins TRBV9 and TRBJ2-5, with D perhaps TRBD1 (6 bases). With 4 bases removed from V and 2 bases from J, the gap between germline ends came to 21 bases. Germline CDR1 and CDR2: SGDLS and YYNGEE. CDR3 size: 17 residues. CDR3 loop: CASSSNPGTGPQETQYF. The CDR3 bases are TGTGCCAGCAGCTCCAACCCGGGAACAGGGCCTCAAGAGACCCAGTACTTC.

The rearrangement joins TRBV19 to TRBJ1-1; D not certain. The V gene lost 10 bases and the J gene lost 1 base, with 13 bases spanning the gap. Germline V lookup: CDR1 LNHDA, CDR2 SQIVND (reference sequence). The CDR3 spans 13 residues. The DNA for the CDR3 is TGTGCCATCCGACGCGGGTGGAACACTGAAGCTTTCTTT. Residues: CAIRRGWNTEAFF. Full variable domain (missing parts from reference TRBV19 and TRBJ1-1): DGGITQSPKYLFRKEGQNVTLSCEQNLNHDAMYWYRQDPGQGLRLIYYSQIVNDFQKGDIAEGYSVSREKKESFPLTVTSAQKNPTAFYLCAIRRGWNTEAFFGQGTRLTVV.

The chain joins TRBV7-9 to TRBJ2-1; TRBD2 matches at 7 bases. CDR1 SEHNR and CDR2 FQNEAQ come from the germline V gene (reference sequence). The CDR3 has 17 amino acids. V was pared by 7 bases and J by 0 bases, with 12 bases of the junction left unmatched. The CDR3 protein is CASTLRPGGSSYNEQFF. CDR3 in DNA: TGTGCCAGCACCCTAAGGCCCGGCGGGAGCTCCTACAATGAGCAGTTCTTC. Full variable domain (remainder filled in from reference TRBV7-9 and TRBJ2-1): DTGVSQNPRHKITKRGQNVTFRCDPISEHNRLYWYRQTLGQGPEFLTYFQNEAQLEKSRLLSDRFSAERPKGSFSTLEIQRTEQGDSAMYLCASTLRPGGSSYNEQFFGPGTRLTVL.

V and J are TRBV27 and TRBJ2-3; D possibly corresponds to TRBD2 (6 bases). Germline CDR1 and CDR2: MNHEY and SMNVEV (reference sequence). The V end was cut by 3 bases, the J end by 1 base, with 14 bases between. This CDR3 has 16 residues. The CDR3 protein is CASSFDGPSGTDTQYF. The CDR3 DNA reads TGTGCCAGCAGTTTCGATGGTCCTAGCGGCACAGATACGCAGTATTTT.

CDR3 DNA: TGTGCCAGCAGTACCGACCGGACAGGGGGGAATAGGGAGCAGTACTTC. Translation: CASSTDRTGGNREQYF. V usage is TRBV28 and J usage is TRBJ2-7; 10 bases match TRBD1. CDR1 MDHEN and CDR2 SYDVKM come from the germline V gene. V trimming: 5 bases; J trimming: 7 bases; junction bases outside the gene matches: 14. CDR3 length: 16 residues.

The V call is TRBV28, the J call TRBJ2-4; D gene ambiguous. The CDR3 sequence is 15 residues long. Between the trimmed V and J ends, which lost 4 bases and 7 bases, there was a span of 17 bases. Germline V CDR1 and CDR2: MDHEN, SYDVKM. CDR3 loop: CASSSVRRRRNIQYF. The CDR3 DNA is TGTGCCAGCAGTTCGGTCCGGCGCCGGCGGAACATTCAGTACTTC. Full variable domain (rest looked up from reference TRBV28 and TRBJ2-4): DVKVTQSSRYLVKRTGEKVFLECVQDMDHENMFWYRQDPGLGLRLIYFSYDVKMKEKGDIPEGYSVSREKKERFSLILESASTNQTSMYLCASSSVRRRRNIQYFGAGTRLSVL.

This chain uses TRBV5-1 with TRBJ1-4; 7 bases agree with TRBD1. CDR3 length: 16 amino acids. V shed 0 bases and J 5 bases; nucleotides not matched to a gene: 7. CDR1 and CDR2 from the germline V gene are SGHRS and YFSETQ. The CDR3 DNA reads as TGCGCCAGCAGCTTGGGCGACAGGGTCCCGAATGAAAAACTGTTTTTT. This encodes CASSLGDRVPNEKLFF.